One sample yielded the 20 T cell receptor beta chains listed below, sequenced in a study of T cells after yellow fever vaccination. One entry per CDR3 protein, called by TCRdb with MiXCR from the 5' RACE reads. The sample has about 580,000 distinct CDR3 sequences; less than 20% are singletons. The specimen was PBMCs, collected 5 to 6 days after the first yellow fever vaccination. The receptors come from a man between 18 and 35 years old who received the YFV17D yellow fever vaccine.

This chain uses TRBV13 with TRBJ2-7; TRBD1 aligns across 9 bases. The CDR3 has 16 residues. CDR1 and CDR2 from the germline V gene are PRHDT and FYEKMQ (reference sequence). Trimming took 4 bases from V and 4 from J; bases not matched to a gene: 11. CDR3 sequence: CASSSELGTGRYEQYF. DNA for the CDR3: TGTGCCAGCAGCTCCGAACTCGGGACAGGGCGGTACGAGCAGTACTTC.

The rearrangement links TRBV5-5 to TRBJ2-3; tentative D call: TRBD2 (6 bases). Germline V gives CDR1 SGHKS, CDR2 YYEKEE (reference sequence). This CDR3 is 16 amino acids long. Trimming left V 0 bases short and J 1 base short, with 12 bases between. The CDR3 sequence: CASSLGLGEGTDTQYF. The CDR3 coding sequence is TGTGCCAGCAGCTTGGGCTTAGGGGAGGGCACAGATACGCAGTATTTT.

This clonotype has a count of ten or more. The J gene is TRBJ2-7, the V gene TRBV2, with TRBD2 as a possible D gene (6 bases). The V gene's germline CDR1 is SNHLY and CDR2 FYNNEI. The CDR3 sequence is 14 residues long. V gave up 3 bases and J gave up 3 bases, with 12 bases separating them. CDR3 sequence reads: CASSDLGEVYEQYV. CDR3 in DNA: TGTGCCAGCAGTGACCTAGGGGAGGTCTACGAGCAGTACGTC.

V gene TRBV5-6 combines with J gene TRBJ2-2; 8 positions match TRBD2. CDR1 and CDR2 (germline): SGHDT, YYEEEE. The CDR3 extends over 16 amino acids. Losses at the gene ends were 1 base for V and 1 base for J; bases not matched to a gene: 3. The CDR3 protein is CASSLPSGGNTGELFF. CDR3 DNA: TGTGCCAGCAGCTTGCCCAGCGGGGGGAACACCGGGGAGCTGTTTTTT.

This clonotype was seen many times. This chain uses TRBV5-1 with TRBJ2-3; 8 nucleotides match TRBD1. V shed 4 bases, J shed 4 bases, and the junction held 8 bases outside the gene matches. The CDR3 spans 15 residues. Germline V lookup: CDR1 SGHRS, CDR2 YFSETQ. The CDR3 bases are TGCGCCAGCAGCCCTCCCGCAGGGGGCCCAGATACGCAGTATTTT. This gives the protein CASSPPAGGPDTQYF. The whole variable domain, remainder taken from reference TRBV5-1 and TRBJ2-3, is KAGVTQTPRYLIKTRGQQVTLSCSPISGHRSVSWYQQTPGQGLQFLFEYFSETQRNKGNFPGRFSGRQFSNSRSEMNVSTLELGDSALYLCASSPPAGGPDTQYFGPGTRLTVL.

This clonotype came up a few times. The chain recombines TRBV28 with TRBJ2-3; TRBD2 matches at 8 bases. The CDR3 length is 15 residues. The V segment lost 6 bases and the J segment 3 bases; nucleotides outside the gene matches: 8. The germline V gene encodes CDR1 MDHEN and CDR2 SYDVKM. The CDR3 protein is CASSPRGGGTDTQYF. CDR3 DNA sequence: TGTGCCAGCAGCCCCCGGGGCGGGGGGACAGATACGCAGTATTTT. The variable domain in full, completed from reference TRBV28 and TRBJ2-3, reads DVKVTQSSRYLVKRTGEKVFLECVQDMDHENMFWYRQDPGLGLRLIYFSYDVKMKEKGDIPEGYSVSREKKERFSLILESASTNQTSMYLCASSPRGGGTDTQYFGPGTRLTVL.

The chain combines TRBV2 with TRBJ2-7; TRBD1 or TRBD2 may be the D gene (6 bases each). Germline CDR1 reads SNHLY; CDR2 reads FYNNEI. CDR3 size: 13 residues. Trimming removed 10 bases at V and 4 bases at J, with 17 bases between. In DNA form, the CDR3 reads TGTGCCAACTCGGGGGCGGGACGGTACGAGCAGTACGTC. Protein product: CANSGAGRYEQYV.

This clonotype has a handful of counts. The CDR3 reads CASSQERGRSYGYTF. The CDR3 nucleotides read TGCGCCAGCAGCCAAGAAAGGGGACGGTCCTATGGCTACACCTTC. The V gene is TRBV4-3, the J gene TRBJ1-2; possibly TRBD1 for D (5 bases). V gave up 0 bases and J gave up 4 bases, with 12 bases separating them. Germline V lookup: CDR1 LGHNA, CDR2 YSLEER. The CDR3 loop spans 15 amino acids.

This clonotype was seen only a few times. The CDR3 is CASSFSQNGYTF. In nucleotides, the CDR3 is TGTGCCAGCAGCTTTTCCCAGAACGGCTACACCTTC. The V call is TRBV7-2, the J call TRBJ1-2; D is uncertain. This CDR3 spans 12 amino acids. Trimming stripped 3 bases from V and 8 bases from J, with 10 bases between. Germline lookup yields CDR1 SGHTA and CDR2 FQGNSA. The whole variable domain, remainder taken from reference TRBV7-2 and TRBJ1-2, is GAGVSQSPSNKVTEKGKDVELRCDPISGHTALYWYRQSLGQGLEFLIYFQGNSAPDKSGLPSDRFSAERTGGSVSTLTIQRTQQEDSAVYLCASSFSQNGYTFGSGTRLTVV.

V and J are TRBV6-1 and TRBJ1-1; D is unclear. There are 16 residues in the CDR3. Germline V lookup: CDR1 MNHNS, CDR2 SASEGT. V was trimmed by 6 bases and J by 5 bases, leaving 22 bases between them. CDR3 DNA sequence: TGTGCCAGCAGCGTCGCAAGGACGGCGAGGTATACTGAAGCTTTCTTT. It translates to CASSVARTARYTEAFF.

This clonotype occurred a few times. This chain links TRBV9 with TRBJ1-5; D is ambiguous. Germline CDR1 reads SGDLS; CDR2 reads YYNGEE. With 3 bases removed from V and 1 base from J, the gap between germline ends came to 11 bases. This CDR3 is built from 15 residues. The CDR3 coding sequence is TGTGCCAGCAGCGGTGACGGGTTCAGCAATCAGCCCCAGCATTTT. This encodes CASSGDGFSNQPQHF. Looking up the rest from reference TRBV9 and TRBJ1-5 gives the full variable domain: DSGVTQTPKHLITATGQRVTLRCSPRSGDLSVYWYQQSLDQGLQFLIQYYNGEERAKGNILERFSAQQFPDLHSELNLSSLELGDSALYFCASSGDGFSNQPQHFGDGTRLSIL.

This clonotype turned up a few times. This chain connects TRBV7-8 to TRBJ2-5; D is ambiguous. Looked up from germline, CDR1 is SGHVS and CDR2 is FQNEAQ. The CDR3 is made up of 15 amino acids. The ends were cut back, 2 bases at V and 2 bases at J, with 12 bases in the middle. The CDR3, as DNA: TGTGCCAGCAGCTTAACCGGCCAGAGGCAAGAGACCCAGTACTTC. Translation: CASSLTGQRQETQYF.

This clonotype was detected a few times. The chain recombines TRBV6-2 or TRBV6-3 with TRBJ2-2; D gene ambiguous. Germline lookup yields CDR1 MNHEY and CDR2 SVGEGT. With 0 bases removed from V and 5 bases from J, the gap between germline ends came to 13 bases. This CDR3 contains 16 residues. CDR3 bases: TGTGCCAGCAGTTACTCAAGAAGGGTTGGGACCGGGGAGCTGTTTTTT. Protein product: CASSYSRRVGTGELFF.

This sequence joins TRBV5-1 and TRBJ1-3; tentatively, D is TRBD1 (6 bases). CDR1 is SGHRS, CDR2 YFSETQ, per germline. V lost 3 bases and J lost 0, with 7 bases in between. The CDR3 length is 14 residues. The CDR3 DNA sequence: TGCGCCAGCAGCTCAGGGGACTCTGGAAACACCATATATTTT. Its translation: CASSSGDSGNTIYF. The whole variable domain, filled in from reference TRBV5-1 and TRBJ1-3, reads KAGVTQTPRYLIKTRGQQVTLSCSPISGHRSVSWYQQTPGQGLQFLFEYFSETQRNKGNFPGRFSGRQFSNSRSEMNVSTLELGDSALYLCASSSGDSGNTIYFGEGSWLTVV.

This clonotype was seen a handful of times. The CDR3 here is CASSSRGGFPDTQYF. In DNA, the CDR3 is TGTGCCAGCAGCTCGCGGGGGGGCTTTCCAGATACGCAGTATTTT. V usage is TRBV7-3 and J usage is TRBJ2-3; TRBD2 aligns across 9 bases. V was pared by 4 bases and J by 4 bases, with 6 bases of the junction left unmatched. Germline lookup yields CDR1 SGHTA and CDR2 FQGTGA. The CDR3 covers 15 residues.

In DNA, the CDR3 is TGTGCCAGCAGTTACTCCGTCGACAGTTACTCCTACGAGCAGTACGTC. It translates to CASSYSVDSYSYEQYV. The J gene is TRBJ2-7, the V gene TRBV6-2 or TRBV6-3; possibly TRBD1 for D (5 bases). The germline CDR1 and CDR2 sequences are MNHEY and SVGEGT. This CDR3 comprises 16 residues. The germline V and J ends were trimmed by 0 bases and 0 bases, with 12 bases remaining between them.

A note on this clonotype: At one end, the junction sequence differs from germline, possibly due to a read error. The chain has TRBV18 and TRBJ2-7; D possibly corresponds to TRBD2 (6 bases). Per germline, CDR1 KGHSH and CDR2 LQKENI. The CDR3 extends over 13 amino acids. The CDR3 here is CASSRGVSYERYF. DNA for the CDR3: TGTGCCAGCTCACGGGGGGTATCCTACGAGCGGTACTTC.

This clonotype has just a few counts. The chain uses TRBV2 and TRBJ2-5; D perhaps matches TRBD1 (6 bases). CDR1 and CDR2 (germline): SNHLY, FYNNEI. Trimming removed 7 bases from V and 5 bases from J, with 8 bases in between. CDR3 length: 11 residues. CDR3 coding DNA: TGTGCCAGCATGGGGGCTGAGACCCAGTACTTC. This translates into CASMGAETQYF.

This clonotype appeared a few times. The chain joins TRBV19 to TRBJ1-5; D unresolved. Trimming removed 5 bases from V and 0 bases from J, with 11 bases in between. Germline CDR1 and CDR2: LNHDA and SQIVND (reference sequence). The CDR3 is made up of 15 amino acids. CDR3 in amino acids: CASSAADYSNQPQHF. CDR3 nucleotides: TGTGCCAGTAGTGCCGCGGACTATAGCAATCAGCCCCAGCATTTT.

This clonotype was picked up a small number of times. This rearrangement joins TRBV29-1 to TRBJ2-7; D is unclear. The CDR3 is 14 residues long. The ends were cut back, 1 base at V and 2 bases at J, with 12 bases in the middle. Germline V gene sequence: CDR1 SQVTM, CDR2 ANQGSEA. CDR3 bases: TGCAGCGTTGAAGGGATGGAGAAACCCTACGAGCAGTACTTC. It encodes CSVEGMEKPYEQYF.